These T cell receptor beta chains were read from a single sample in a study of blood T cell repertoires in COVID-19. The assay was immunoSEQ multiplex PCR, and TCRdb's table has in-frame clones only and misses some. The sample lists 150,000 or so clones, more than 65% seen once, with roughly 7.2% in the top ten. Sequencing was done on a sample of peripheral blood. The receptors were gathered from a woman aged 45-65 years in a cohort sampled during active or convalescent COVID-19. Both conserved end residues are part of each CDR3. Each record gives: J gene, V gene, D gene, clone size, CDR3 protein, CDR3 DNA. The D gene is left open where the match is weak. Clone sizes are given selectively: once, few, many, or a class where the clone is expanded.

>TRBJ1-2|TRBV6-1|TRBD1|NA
CASSDFGQGAPGYTF
TGTGCCAGCAGTGATTTCGGACAGGGGGCGCCCGGCTACACCTTC
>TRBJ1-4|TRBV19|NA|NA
CASADSNEKLFF
TGTGCCAGTGCGGACAGTAATGAAAAACTGTTTTTT
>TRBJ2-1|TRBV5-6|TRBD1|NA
CASSARTGGYNEQFF
TGTGCCAGCAGCGCCCGGACAGGGGGCTACAATGAGCAGTTCTTC
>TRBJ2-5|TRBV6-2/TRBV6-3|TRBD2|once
CASSYERGGNQETQYF
TGTGCCAGCAGTTACGAGCGGGGGGGCAACCAAGAGACCCAGTACTTC
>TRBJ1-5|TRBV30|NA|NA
CAWSVHRNQPQHF
TGTGCCTGGAGTGTACACAGAAATCAGCCCCAGCATTTT
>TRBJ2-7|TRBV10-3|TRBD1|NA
CAISRQGEREQYF
TGTGCCATCAGTAGGCAGGGGGAGAGGGAGCAGTACTTC
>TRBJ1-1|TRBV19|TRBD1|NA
CASSKTGAAEAFF
TGTGCCAGTAGTAAGACAGGGGCCGCGGAAGCTTTCTTT
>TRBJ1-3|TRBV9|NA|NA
CASSVGSSGNTIYF
TGTGCCAGCAGCGTAGGTAGCTCTGGAAACACCATATATTTT
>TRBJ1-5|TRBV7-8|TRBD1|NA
CASRSGTVDNQPQHF
TGTGCCAGCAGATCCGGGACAGTCGACAATCAGCCCCAGCATTTT
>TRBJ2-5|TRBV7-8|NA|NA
CASSLPVGANQETQYF
TGTGCCAGCAGCTTACCTGTGGGGGCAAACCAAGAGACCCAGTACTTC
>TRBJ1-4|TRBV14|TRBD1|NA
CASSPRAGGYEKLFF
TGTGCCAGCAGCCCTCGGGCAGGGGGCTATGAAAAACTGTTTTTT
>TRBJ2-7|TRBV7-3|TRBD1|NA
CASSSGQGNEQYF
TGTGCCAGCAGCTCCGGACAGGGGAACGAGCAGTACTTC
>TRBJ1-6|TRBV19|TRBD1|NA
CASSMQGAPPLHF
TGTGCCAGTAGTATGCAGGGGGCGCCTCCCCTCCACTTT
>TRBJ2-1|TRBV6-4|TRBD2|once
CASSSGGAPPQFF
TGTGCCAGCAGTAGCGGGGGGGCTCCTCCCCAGTTCTTC
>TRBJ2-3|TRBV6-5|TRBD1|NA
CASSKRTGYADTQYF
TGTGCCAGCAGCAAACGGACAGGGTATGCGGATACGCAGTATTTT
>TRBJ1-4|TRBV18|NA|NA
CASSRSLGGTNEKLFF
TGTGCCAGCTCACGGTCCCTCGGGGGAACTAATGAAAAACTGTTTTTT
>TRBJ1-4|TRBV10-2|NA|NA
CASSGDFREKLFF
TGCGCCAGCAGTGGGGACTTCAGGGAAAAACTGTTTTTT
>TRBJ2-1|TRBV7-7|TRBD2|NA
CASSSGGGSYNEQFF
TGTGCTAGCAGCTCCGGGGGGGGCTCCTACAATGAGCAGTTCTTC
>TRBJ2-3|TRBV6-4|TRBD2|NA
CASSSSGEATDTQYF
TGTGCCAGCAGTTCTAGCGGGGAGGCGACAGATACGCAGTATTTT
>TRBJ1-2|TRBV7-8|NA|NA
CASSSKSGYTF
TGTGCCAGCAGCTCCAAAAGCGGCTACACCTTC
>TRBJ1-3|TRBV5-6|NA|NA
CASSLAQVSGNTIYF
TGTGCCAGCAGCTTGGCCCAGGTCTCTGGAAACACCATATATTTT
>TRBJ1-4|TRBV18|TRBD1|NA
CASRGQGYNEKLFF
TGTGCCAGCCGAGGACAGGGGTATAATGAAAAACTGTTTTTT
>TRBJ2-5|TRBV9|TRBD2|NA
CASSVTSGGPRETQYF
TGTGCCAGCAGCGTAACTAGCGGGGGGCCCCGAGAGACCCAGTACTTC
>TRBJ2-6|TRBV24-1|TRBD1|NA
CATSDFVWDRIPSGANVLTF
TGTGCCACCAGTGATTTTGTATGGGACAGGATCCCCTCTGGGGCCAACGTCCTGACTTTC
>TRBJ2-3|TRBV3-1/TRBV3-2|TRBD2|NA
CASSPGLAGGTDTQYF
TGTGCCAGCAGCCCTGGACTAGCGGGGGGCACAGATACGCAGTATTTT
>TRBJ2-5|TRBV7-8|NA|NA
CASSSNRGGRETQYF
TGTGCCAGCAGCTCTAACAGGGGCGGGAGGGAGACCCAGTACTTC
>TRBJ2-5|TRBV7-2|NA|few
CASSSGSAKETQYF
TGTGCCAGCAGCTCCGGGTCCGCCAAAGAGACCCAGTACTTC
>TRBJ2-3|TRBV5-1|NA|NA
CASGSLASITDTQYF
TGCGCCAGCGGAAGTCTAGCGTCGATCACAGATACGCAGTATTTT
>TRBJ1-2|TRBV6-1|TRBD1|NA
CASSESGQGYGYTF
TGTGCCAGCAGTGAATCAGGACAGGGGTATGGCTACACCTTC
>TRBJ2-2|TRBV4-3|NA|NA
CASSQEQGVGTGELFF
TGCGCCAGCAGCCAAGAGCAGGGCGTCGGCACCGGGGAGCTGTTTTTT
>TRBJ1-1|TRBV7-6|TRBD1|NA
CASRRRQGVTEAFF
TGTGCCAGCAGGAGAAGACAGGGGGTGACTGAAGCTTTCTTT
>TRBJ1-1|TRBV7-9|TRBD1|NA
CASSRQGQDTEAFF
TGTGCCAGCAGCAGACAGGGGCAGGACACTGAAGCTTTCTTT
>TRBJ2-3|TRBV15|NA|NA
CATSSNSLAEADTQYF
TGTGCCACCAGCAGCAATTCACTAGCAGAGGCAGATACGCAGTATTTT
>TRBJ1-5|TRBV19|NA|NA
CASSVQGYLQPQHF
TGTGCCAGTAGTGTACAGGGATATTTGCAGCCCCAGCATTTT
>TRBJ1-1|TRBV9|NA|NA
CASSVGPLNTEAFF
TGTGCCAGCAGCGTAGGGCCATTGAACACTGAAGCTTTCTTT
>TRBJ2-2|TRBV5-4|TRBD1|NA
CASSLDRGKTGELFF
TGTGCCAGCAGCTTGGACAGGGGGAAAACCGGGGAGCTGTTTTTT
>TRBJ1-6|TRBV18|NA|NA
CASSPGQNSPLHF
TGTGCCAGCTCACCGGGACAAAATTCACCCCTCCACTTT
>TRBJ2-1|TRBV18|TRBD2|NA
CASSRAGGNHNEQFF
TGTGCCAGCTCAAGGGCGGGGGGGAACCACAATGAGCAGTTCTTC
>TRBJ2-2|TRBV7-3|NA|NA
CASSLAGGNTGELFF
TGTGCCAGCAGCTTAGCTGGCGGGAACACCGGGGAGCTGTTTTTT
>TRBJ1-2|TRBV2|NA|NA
CASSNRAYTF
TGTGCCAGCAGTAACAGGGCATACACCTTC
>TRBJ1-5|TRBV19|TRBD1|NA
CASSMGTGRNQPQHF
TGTGCCAGTAGTATGGGGACAGGGAGGAATCAGCCCCAGCATTTT
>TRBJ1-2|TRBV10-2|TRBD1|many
CASSESGDRVRGYTF
TGCGCCAGCAGTGAGTCAGGGGACAGGGTGAGAGGCTACACCTTC
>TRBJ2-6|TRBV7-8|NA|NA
CASSPGQGTFGANVLTF
TGTGCCAGCAGCCCGGGTCAGGGGACCTTTGGGGCCAACGTCCTGACTTTC
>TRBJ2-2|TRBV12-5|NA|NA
CASGSSPGTGELFF
TGTGCTAGTGGTTCGTCCCCCGGGACCGGGGAGCTGTTTTTT
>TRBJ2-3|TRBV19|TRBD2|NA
CASSVRGGPFTDTQYF
TGTGCCAGTAGTGTTCGCGGGGGGCCCTTCACAGATACGCAGTATTTT
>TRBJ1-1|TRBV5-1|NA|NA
CASSLAGRGYTEAFF
TGCGCCAGCAGCTTGGCCGGCAGGGGTTACACTGAAGCTTTCTTT
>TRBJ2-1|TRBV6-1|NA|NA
CASSEGPLSYNEQFF
TGTGCCAGCAGTGAGGGGCCCCTTAGTTACAATGAGCAGTTCTTC
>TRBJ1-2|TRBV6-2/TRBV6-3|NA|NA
CASSYGPIYGYTF
TGTGCCAGCAGTTACGGCCCGATCTATGGCTACACCTTC
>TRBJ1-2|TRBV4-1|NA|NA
CASSPTTANYGYTF
TGCGCCAGCAGCCCTACGACAGCTAACTATGGCTACACCTTC
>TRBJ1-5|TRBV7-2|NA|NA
CASSLEGGRLQPQHF
TGTGCCAGCAGCTTAGAGGGGGGGCGCCTTCAGCCCCAGCATTTT
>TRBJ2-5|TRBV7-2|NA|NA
CASSLGQAVGETQYF
TGTGCCAGCAGCTTAGGACAGGCAGTAGGAGAGACCCAGTACTTC
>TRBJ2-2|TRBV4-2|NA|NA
CASSHPGTPITGELFF
TGTGCCAGCAGCCATCCCGGGACACCTATCACCGGGGAGCTGTTTTTT